The 28 T cell receptor beta chains reported below all come from one sample, sequenced in a study of STAT5B mutations in CD4+ large granular lymphocyte leukemia. Assay: immunoSEQ multiplex PCR; the TCRdb copy retains only in-frame clones and omits some. The sample records roughly 29,000 clones, about 77% being singletons. Sequences were obtained from CD4+ T cells from blood buffy coats. Receptor source: a human donor in good health.

V gene TRBV30 combines with J gene TRBJ2-1, with a weak D call TRBD2 (6 bases). Germline lookup yields CDR1 GTSNPN and CDR2 SVGIG (reference sequence). This CDR3 contains 12 residues. Trimming pared 2 bases from V and 10 bases from J, leaving 12 bases between. The CDR3 protein is CAWSRREAEQFF. CDR3 DNA: TGTGCCTGGAGTAGGAGGGAGGCCGAGCAGTTCTTC.

This rearrangement joins TRBV7-6 to TRBJ2-7; D is ambiguous. This CDR3 is built from 12 residues. Germline loops: CDR1 SGHVS, CDR2 FNYEAQ. V was clipped by 5 bases and J by 6 bases, with 11 bases between them. CDR3 in amino acids: CASSPVGGEQYF. CDR3 bases: TGTGCCAGCAGCCCGGTGGGCGGCGAGCAGTACTTC.

The chain links TRBV10-3 to TRBJ2-2; D gene ambiguous. CDR1 ENHRY and CDR2 SYGVKD come from the germline V gene. Trimming pared 0 bases from V and 6 bases from J, leaving 11 bases between. The CDR3 spans 15 residues. DNA of the CDR3: TGTGCCATCAGTGAGTCGACCCCTATCCCCGGGGAGCTGTTTTTT. It translates to CAISESTPIPGELFF.

The gene calls are TRBV28 and TRBJ1-5; D gene ambiguous. This CDR3 is built from 14 residues. From germline, CDR1 is MDHEN and CDR2 SYDVKM. Trimming took off 3 bases at V and 4 bases at J, with 10 bases between the two ends. The CDR3 is CASSLRVGNQPQHF. DNA of the CDR3: TGTGCCAGCAGTTTGAGGGTGGGGAATCAGCCCCAGCATTTT. Full variable domain (outside the CDR3, taken from reference TRBV28 and TRBJ1-5): DVKVTQSSRYLVKRTGEKVFLECVQDMDHENMFWYRQDPGLGLRLIYFSYDVKMKEKGDIPEGYSVSREKKERFSLILESASTNQTSMYLCASSLRVGNQPQHFGDGTRLSIL.

This clone has just one count. The chain links TRBV14 to TRBJ2-2; 9 bases map to TRBD2. Trimming cost V 0 bases and J 4 bases; bases outside gene matches: 9. The CDR3 is 18 amino acids. Germline V gene sequence: CDR1 SGHDN, CDR2 FVKESK. CDR3 region: CASSQEGSLAGFTGELFF. CDR3 coding DNA: TGTGCCAGCAGCCAAGAGGGATCCCTAGCGGGATTCACCGGGGAGCTGTTTTTT.

The chain joins TRBV6-1 to TRBJ1-3, with D unclear. Germline V gives CDR1 MNHNS, CDR2 SASEGT. The CDR3 sequence is 15 residues long. Trimming removed 0 bases from V and 4 bases from J, with 10 bases in between. The CDR3 loop is CASSEAWWGGNTIYF. The CDR3 nucleotides read TGTGCCAGCAGTGAAGCTTGGTGGGGAGGAAACACCATATATTTT.

The gene calls are TRBV10-3 and TRBJ2-1; TRBD2 agrees at 7 bases. Per the germline V gene, CDR1 is ENHRY and CDR2 is SYGVKD. The CDR3 spans 17 residues. V shed 6 bases and J 0 bases; nucleotides not matched to a gene: 11. CDR3 sequence (DNA): TGTGCCATCAGCGAAAGACCATCTAGCGGCTCCTACAATGAGCAGTTCTTC. Its protein product is CAISERPSSGSYNEQFF.

CDR3 in amino acids: CAISPDSGSYEQYF. The CDR3 DNA follows: TGTGCCATCAGTCCTGACAGCGGCTCCTACGAGCAGTACTTC. The chain recombines TRBV10-3 with TRBJ2-7, with D perhaps being TRBD1 or TRBD2 (5 bases each). Trimming took off 5 bases at V and 0 bases at J, with 11 bases between the two ends. Per germline, CDR1 ENHRY and CDR2 SYGVKD. The CDR3 contains 14 residues.

The chain recombines TRBV19 with TRBJ1-3; D remains ambiguous. The CDR3 covers 15 residues. V was clipped by 3 bases and J by 4 bases, with 13 bases between them. CDR1 and CDR2 from the germline V gene are LNHDA and SQIVND (reference sequence). The DNA of the CDR3 is TGTGCCAGTAGTATCTACTCCGGGTGGGGAAACACCATATATTTT. Its translation: CASSIYSGWGNTIYF.

The V and J genes are TRBV5-1 and TRBJ1-3; possibly TRBD1 for D (6 bases). The CDR3 totals 13 residues. The germline CDR1 and CDR2 sequences are SGHRS and YFSETQ. Trimming took off 1 base at V and 4 bases at J, with 6 bases between the two ends. CDR3 residues: CASSLTGGNTIYF. The CDR3 DNA reads as TGCGCCAGCAGCTTGACAGGGGGAAACACCATATATTTT.

The rearrangement joins TRBV27 to TRBJ2-7; D call uncertain. Trimming removed 2 bases from V and 0 bases from J, with 11 bases in between. Germline V gives CDR1 MNHEY, CDR2 SMNVEV (reference sequence). The CDR3 is 15 residues long. DNA of the CDR3: TGTGCCAGCAGTTTAGGGTCCTGGGGCTCCTACGAGCAGTACTTC. Amino acids: CASSLGSWGSYEQYF.

The CDR3 coding sequence is TGTGCCAGCAGCTTACAGGGTTACACTGAAGCTTTCTTT. It codes for CASSLQGYTEAFF. The chain employs TRBV11-2 and TRBJ1-1, with D possibly being TRBD1 (5 bases). The V and J ends lost 2 bases and 3 bases respectively, with 7 bases between them. CDR3 size: 13 residues. Germline V gene lookup returns CDR1 SGHAT and CDR2 FQNNGV.

V is TRBV7-6 and J is TRBJ2-7, with TRBD2 identical over 7 bases. This CDR3 region has 15 residues. The ends lost 5 bases at V and 3 bases at J; junction bases unmatched: 10. Looked up from germline, CDR1 is SGHVS and CDR2 is FNYEAQ. This CDR3 reads CASSVSSGTFYEQYF. DNA of the CDR3: TGTGCCAGCAGCGTTTCTAGCGGAACTTTCTACGAGCAGTACTTC. The full variable domain, completed using reference TRBV7-6 and TRBJ2-7, is GAGVSQSPRYKVTKRGQDVALRCDPISGHVSLYWYRQALGQGPEFLTYFNYEAQQDKSGLPNDRFSAERPEGSISTLTIQRTEQRDSAMYRCASSVSSGTFYEQYFGPGTRLTVT.

The chain is built from TRBV28 and TRBJ2-1; perhaps TRBD1 as D (6 bases). This CDR3 contains 21 residues. V was shortened by 2 bases and J by 0 bases, with 26 bases between the two germline ends. Germline lookup yields CDR1 MDHEN and CDR2 SYDVKM. DNA of the CDR3: TGTGCCAGCAGTTTAAGGATGGGGGCCTCCGACCCCCTCGCCTCCTACAATGAGCAGTTCTTC. It yields the protein CASSLRMGASDPLASYNEQFF.

V and J are TRBV2 and TRBJ2-5; unclear D gene. The CDR3 sequence is 11 residues long. Germline V CDR1 and CDR2: SNHLY, FYNNEI. V was shortened by 6 bases and J by 5 bases, with 7 bases between the two germline ends. Written as DNA, the CDR3 is TGTGCCAGCAGCTTGGAGGAGACCCAGTACTTC. This gives the protein CASSLEETQYF.

This rearrangement joins TRBV7-8 to TRBJ1-5, with no clear D. Trimming stripped 1 base from V and 3 bases from J, with 7 bases between. This CDR3 spans 14 amino acids. Germline V CDR1 and CDR2: SGHVS, FQNEAQ. This CDR3 reads CASSLDRTNQPQHF. Here the CDR3 DNA reads TGTGCCAGCAGCTTAGACAGAACCAATCAGCCCCAGCATTTT. Using reference TRBV7-8 and TRBJ1-5 for the parts outside the CDR3, the full variable domain is GAGVSQSPRYKVAKRGQDVALRCDPISGHVSLFWYQQALGQGPEFLTYFQNEAQLDKSGLPSDRFFAERPEGSVSTLKIQRTQQEDSAVYLCASSLDRTNQPQHFGDGTRLSIL.

This chain connects TRBV7-8 to TRBJ2-3, with TRBD2 identical over 13 bases. V dropped 5 bases and J dropped 6; count of bases not matched to a gene: 8. The germline gives CDR1 SGHVS, CDR2 FQNEAQ. This CDR3 spans 16 amino acids. This chain's CDR3 is CASSETSGRAWDTQYF. The CDR3 DNA sequence: TGTGCCAGCAGCGAAACTAGCGGGAGGGCCTGGGATACGCAGTATTTT.

A note on this clone: The sample contains more than one DNA sequence encoding this CDR3. CDR3 nucleotide sequence: TGCAGCGTTGAGTCCCGGAACACTGAAGCTTTCTTT. As protein: CSVESRNTEAFF. This chain links TRBV29-1 with TRBJ1-1; unclear D gene. V was trimmed by 3 bases and J by 1 base, leaving 6 bases between them. The CDR3 loop spans 12 amino acids. CDR1 and CDR2 from the germline V gene are SQVTM and ANQGSEA. The entire variable domain, with the rest obtained from reference TRBV29-1 and TRBJ1-1, is as follows: SAVISQKPSRDICQRGTSLTIQCQVDSQVTMMFWYRQQPGQSLTLIATANQGSEATYESGFVIDKFPISRPNLTFSTLTVSNMSPEDSSIYLCSVESRNTEAFFGQGTRLTVV.

The sample holds one count of this clone. This chain connects TRBV7-2 to TRBJ2-6, with no clear D. The CDR3 is 15 amino acids. Germline-derived CDR1 and CDR2 are SGHTA and FQGNSA. V lost 1 base, J lost 5 bases, and 9 bases lay in between. This chain's CDR3 is CASSLVQARANVLTF. The CDR3 region has the DNA TGTGCCAGCAGCTTAGTCCAGGCCCGGGCCAACGTCCTGACTTTC.

This chain joins TRBV7-9 and TRBJ2-2, with D maybe TRBD1 (5 bases). V was trimmed by 0 bases and J by 3 bases, leaving 8 bases between them. CDR3 length equals 15 residues. CDR1 and CDR2 (germline): SEHNR, FQNEAQ (reference sequence). The CDR3 DNA reads TGTGCCAGCAGCTTAGCCCAGGGTTACACCGGGGAGCTGTTTTTT. Amino acid sequence: CASSLAQGYTGELFF.

The chain recombines TRBV27 with TRBJ2-5; D possibly corresponds to TRBD2 (6 bases). The CDR3 sequence is 13 residues long. The germline gives CDR1 MNHEY, CDR2 SMNVEV (reference sequence). Between the trimmed V and J ends, which lost 3 bases and 5 bases, there was a span of 10 bases. DNA of the CDR3: TGTGCCAGCAGTTTCCGGGAGCGGGAGACCCAGTACTTC. Its protein product is CASSFRERETQYF.

The V call is TRBV5-1, the J call TRBJ2-1; TRBD1 agrees at 10 bases. The CDR3 sequence is 17 residues long. Germline CDR1 is SGHRS and CDR2 is YFSETQ. J gave up 7 bases and V 0 bases, and 10 bases lay outside the gene matches. The CDR3 sequence is CASSLALGTGERNEQFF. CDR3 nucleotides: TGCGCCAGCAGCTTGGCTCTGGGGACAGGGGAGAGAAATGAGCAGTTCTTC.

Details on this clone: Mismatch with germline at one junction end may stem from a read error. The chain uses TRBV7-7 and TRBJ2-1, with TRBD2 matching 9 bases. The germline V gene encodes CDR1 SSHAT and CDR2 FNYEAQ (reference sequence). The CDR3 length is 17 residues. The CDR3 sequence: CASSRLVKRGAHNEQFF. CDR3 sequence (DNA): TGTGCTAGCAGTCGTCTAGTAAAGCGGGGGGCTCACAATGAGCAGTTCTTC.

This clone has only a few counts. The chain links TRBV30 to TRBJ1-1; maybe TRBD1 (5 bases). The V end was cut by 6 bases, the J end by 0 bases, with 17 bases between. The germline V gene has CDR1 GTSNPN and CDR2 SVGIG (reference sequence). The CDR3 loop spans 15 amino acids. The CDR3 loop reads CACHTGKILNTEAFF. CDR3 DNA: TGTGCCTGCCATACAGGAAAGATATTGAACACTGAAGCTTTCTTT.

This chain connects TRBV6-6 to TRBJ2-5, with D possibly TRBD1 on 5 matching bases. This CDR3 contains 14 residues. CDR1 and CDR2 from the germline V gene are MNHNY and SVGAGI (reference sequence). Trimming removed 2 bases from V and 5 bases from J, with 12 bases in between. CDR3 protein: CASSYDPGRETQYF. CDR3 in DNA: TGTGCCAGCAGTTACGATCCAGGGCGGGAGACCCAGTACTTC.

This chain uses TRBV30 with TRBJ2-7, with 10 bases fitting TRBD2. This CDR3 region has 14 residues. Germline lookup yields CDR1 GTSNPN and CDR2 SVGIG (reference sequence). V lost 3 bases to trimming and J lost 5 bases; unmatched junction nucleotides: 7. CDR3 amino acids: CAWRTLAGKNEQYF. The CDR3, as DNA: TGTGCCTGGAGGACACTAGCGGGAAAGAACGAGCAGTACTTC.

This clone showed up just a few times. The chain joins TRBV19 to TRBJ1-2; no clear D gene. The germline V and J ends were trimmed by 5 bases and 4 bases, with 14 bases remaining between them. The V gene's germline CDR1 is LNHDA and CDR2 SQIVND (reference sequence). CDR3 size: 14 residues. The CDR3 spells CASSESATSYGYTF. DNA for the CDR3: TGTGCCAGTAGTGAATCGGCTACGTCCTATGGCTACACCTTC.

The chain carries TRBV30 and TRBJ1-5; D might be TRBD1 (6 bases). Deletions cut 1 base from V and 8 bases from J, with 12 bases between. This CDR3 is 13 amino acids long. Per germline, CDR1 GTSNPN and CDR2 SVGIG (reference sequence). The CDR3: CAWSGGGREPQHF. The CDR3 region has the DNA TGTGCCTGGAGTGGGGGGGGGCGGGAGCCCCAGCATTTT.